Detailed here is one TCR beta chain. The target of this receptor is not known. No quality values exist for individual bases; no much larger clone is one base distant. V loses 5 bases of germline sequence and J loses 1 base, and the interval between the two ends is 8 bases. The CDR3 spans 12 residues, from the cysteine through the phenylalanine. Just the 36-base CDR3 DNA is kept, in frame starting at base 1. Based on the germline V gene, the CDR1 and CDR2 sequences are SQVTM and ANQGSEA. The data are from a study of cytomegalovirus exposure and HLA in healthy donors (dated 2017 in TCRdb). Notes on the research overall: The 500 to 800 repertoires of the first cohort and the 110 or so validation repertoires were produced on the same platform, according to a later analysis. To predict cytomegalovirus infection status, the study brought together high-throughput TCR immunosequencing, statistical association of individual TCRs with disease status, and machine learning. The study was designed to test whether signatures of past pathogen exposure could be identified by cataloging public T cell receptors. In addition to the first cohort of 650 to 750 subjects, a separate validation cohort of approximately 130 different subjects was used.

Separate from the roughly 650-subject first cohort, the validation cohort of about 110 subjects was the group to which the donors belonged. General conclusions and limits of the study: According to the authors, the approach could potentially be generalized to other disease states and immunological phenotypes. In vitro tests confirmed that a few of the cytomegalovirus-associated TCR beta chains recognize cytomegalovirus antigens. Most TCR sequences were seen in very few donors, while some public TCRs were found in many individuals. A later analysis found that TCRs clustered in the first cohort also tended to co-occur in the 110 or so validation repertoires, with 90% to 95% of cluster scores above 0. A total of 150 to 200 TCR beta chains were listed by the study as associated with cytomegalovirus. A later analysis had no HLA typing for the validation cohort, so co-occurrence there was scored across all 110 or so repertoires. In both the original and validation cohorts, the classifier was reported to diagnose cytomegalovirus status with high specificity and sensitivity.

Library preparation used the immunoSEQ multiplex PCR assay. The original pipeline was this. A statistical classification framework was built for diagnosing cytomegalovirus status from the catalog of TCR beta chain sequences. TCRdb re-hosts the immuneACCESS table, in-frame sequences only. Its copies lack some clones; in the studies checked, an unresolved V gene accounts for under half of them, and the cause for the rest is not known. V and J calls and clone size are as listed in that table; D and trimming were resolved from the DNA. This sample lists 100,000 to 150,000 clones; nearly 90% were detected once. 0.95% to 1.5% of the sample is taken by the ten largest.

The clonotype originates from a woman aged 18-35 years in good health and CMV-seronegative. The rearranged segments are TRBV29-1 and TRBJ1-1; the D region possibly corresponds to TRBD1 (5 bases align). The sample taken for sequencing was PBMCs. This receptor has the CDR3 CSVHTGNTEAFF. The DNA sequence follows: TGCAGCGTTCATACAGGGAACACTGAAGCTTTCTTT.